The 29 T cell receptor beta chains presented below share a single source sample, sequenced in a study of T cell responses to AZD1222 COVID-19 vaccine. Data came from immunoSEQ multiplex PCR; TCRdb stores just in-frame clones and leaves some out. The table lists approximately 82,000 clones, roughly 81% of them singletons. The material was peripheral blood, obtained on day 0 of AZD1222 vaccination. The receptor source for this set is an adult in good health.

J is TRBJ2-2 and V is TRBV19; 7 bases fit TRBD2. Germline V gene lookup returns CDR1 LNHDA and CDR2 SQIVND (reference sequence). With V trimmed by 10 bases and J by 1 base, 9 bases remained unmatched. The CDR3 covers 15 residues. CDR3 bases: TGTGCCACCCACCTGACGGGGGGGAACACCGGGGAGCTGTTTTTT. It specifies CATHLTGGNTGELFF.

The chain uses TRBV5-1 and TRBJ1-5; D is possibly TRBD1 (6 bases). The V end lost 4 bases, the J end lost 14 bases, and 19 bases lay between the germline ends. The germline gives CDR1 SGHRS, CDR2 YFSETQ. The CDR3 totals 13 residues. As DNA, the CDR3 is TGCGCCAGCAGCGGGGAGCCGGGACACCAGAAGCATTTT. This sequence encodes CASSGEPGHQKHF.

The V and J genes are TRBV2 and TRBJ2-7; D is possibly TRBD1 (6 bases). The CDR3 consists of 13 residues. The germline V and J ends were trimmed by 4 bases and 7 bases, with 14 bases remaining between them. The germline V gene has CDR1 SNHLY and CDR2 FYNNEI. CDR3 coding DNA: TGTGCCAGCAGTGTATCACAGGGCCTAGAGCAGTACTTC. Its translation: CASSVSQGLEQYF.

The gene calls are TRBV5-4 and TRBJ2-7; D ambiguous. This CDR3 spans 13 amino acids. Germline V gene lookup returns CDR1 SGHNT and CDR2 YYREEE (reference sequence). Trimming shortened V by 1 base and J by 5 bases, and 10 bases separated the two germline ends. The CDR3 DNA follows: TGTGCCAGCAGCTTGAAGGGTGGCGACGAGCAGTACTTC. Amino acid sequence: CASSLKGGDEQYF.

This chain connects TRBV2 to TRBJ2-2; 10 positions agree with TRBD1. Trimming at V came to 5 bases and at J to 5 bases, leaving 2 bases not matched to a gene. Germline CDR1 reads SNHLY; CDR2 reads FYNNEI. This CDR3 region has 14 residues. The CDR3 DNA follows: TGTGCCAGCAGTCAGGACAGGGGGACCGGGGAGCTGTTTTTT. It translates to CASSQDRGTGELFF.

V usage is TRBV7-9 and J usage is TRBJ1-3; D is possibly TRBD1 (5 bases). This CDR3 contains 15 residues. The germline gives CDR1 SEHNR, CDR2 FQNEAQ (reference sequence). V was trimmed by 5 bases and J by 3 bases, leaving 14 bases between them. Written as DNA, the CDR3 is TGTGCCAGCAGCGTAGGGGAGGGTGGTGGAAACACCATATATTTT. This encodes CASSVGEGGGNTIYF.

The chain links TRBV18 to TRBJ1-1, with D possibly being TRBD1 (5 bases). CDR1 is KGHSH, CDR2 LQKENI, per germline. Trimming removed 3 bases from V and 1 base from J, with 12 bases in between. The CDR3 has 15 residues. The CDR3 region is CASSPPEGRNTEAFF. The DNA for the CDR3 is TGTGCCAGCTCACCCCCGGAGGGGCGGAACACTGAAGCTTTCTTT. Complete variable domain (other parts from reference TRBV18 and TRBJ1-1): NAGVMQNPRHLVRRRGQEARLRCSPMKGHSHVYWYRQLPEEGLKFMVYLQKENIIDESGMPKERFSAEFPKEGPSILRIQQVVRGDSAAYFCASSPPEGRNTEAFFGQGTRLTVV.

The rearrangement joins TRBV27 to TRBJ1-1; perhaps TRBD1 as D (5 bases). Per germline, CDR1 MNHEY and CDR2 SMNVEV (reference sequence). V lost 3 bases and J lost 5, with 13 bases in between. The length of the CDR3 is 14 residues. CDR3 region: CASSFGGLQTEAFF. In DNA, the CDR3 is TGTGCCAGCAGTTTTGGGGGGTTACAAACTGAAGCTTTCTTT.

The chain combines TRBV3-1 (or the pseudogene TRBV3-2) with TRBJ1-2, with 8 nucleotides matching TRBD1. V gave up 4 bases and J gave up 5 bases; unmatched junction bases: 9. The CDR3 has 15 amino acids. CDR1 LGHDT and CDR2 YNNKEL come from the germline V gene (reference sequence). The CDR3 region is CASSRGQGAEYGYTF. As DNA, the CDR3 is TGTGCCAGCAGCCGGGGTCAGGGGGCGGAATATGGCTACACCTTC.

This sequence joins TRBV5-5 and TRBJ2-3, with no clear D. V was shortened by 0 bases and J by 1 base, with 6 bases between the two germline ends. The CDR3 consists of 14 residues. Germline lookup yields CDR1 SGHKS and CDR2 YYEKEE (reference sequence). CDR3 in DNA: TGTGCCAGCAGCTTGGGGTTCGGCACAGATACGCAGTATTTT. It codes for CASSLGFGTDTQYF.

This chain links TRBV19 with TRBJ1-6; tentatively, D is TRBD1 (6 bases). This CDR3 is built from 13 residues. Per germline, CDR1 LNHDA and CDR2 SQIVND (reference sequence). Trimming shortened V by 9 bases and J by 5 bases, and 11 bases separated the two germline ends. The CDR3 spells CASRDNNNSPLHF. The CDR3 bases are TGTGCCAGCCGGGACAATAATAATTCACCCCTCCACTTT.

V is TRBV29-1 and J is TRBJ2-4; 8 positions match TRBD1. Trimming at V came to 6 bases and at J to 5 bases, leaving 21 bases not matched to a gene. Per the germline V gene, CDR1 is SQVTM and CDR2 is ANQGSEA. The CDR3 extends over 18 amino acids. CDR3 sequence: CSVRGSRGLTTTQNIQYF. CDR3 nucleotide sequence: TGCAGCGTGAGGGGGAGCAGGGGGCTGACAACCACTCAAAACATTCAGTACTTC.

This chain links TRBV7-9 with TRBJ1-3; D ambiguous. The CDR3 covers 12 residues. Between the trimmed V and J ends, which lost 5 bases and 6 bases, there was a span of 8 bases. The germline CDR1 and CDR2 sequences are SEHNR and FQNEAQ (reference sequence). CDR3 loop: CASSAFENTIYF. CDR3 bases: TGTGCCAGCAGCGCTTTTGAAAACACCATATATTTT.

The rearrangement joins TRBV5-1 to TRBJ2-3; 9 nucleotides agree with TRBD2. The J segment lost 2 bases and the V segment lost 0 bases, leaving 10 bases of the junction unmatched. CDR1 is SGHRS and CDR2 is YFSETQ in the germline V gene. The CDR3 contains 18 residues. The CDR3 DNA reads TGCGCCAGCAGCTTGGTGGCTAGCGGGACTACTTTCACAGATACGCAGTATTTT. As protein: CASSLVASGTTFTDTQYF.

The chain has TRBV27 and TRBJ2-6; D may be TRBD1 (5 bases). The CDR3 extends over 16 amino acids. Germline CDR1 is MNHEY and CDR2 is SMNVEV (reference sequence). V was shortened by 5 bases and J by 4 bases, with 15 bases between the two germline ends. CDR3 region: CASSLAARVGANVLTF. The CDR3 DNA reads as TGTGCCAGCAGTCTCGCAGCCAGGGTCGGGGCCAACGTCCTGACTTTC.

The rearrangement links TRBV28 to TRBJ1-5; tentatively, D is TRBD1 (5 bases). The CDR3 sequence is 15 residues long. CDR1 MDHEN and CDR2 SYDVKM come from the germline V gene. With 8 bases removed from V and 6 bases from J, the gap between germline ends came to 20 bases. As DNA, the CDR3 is TGTGCCAGCTTCGGCCTGGGAGGGGACCTTCAGCCCCAGCATTTT. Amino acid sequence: CASFGLGGDLQPQHF.

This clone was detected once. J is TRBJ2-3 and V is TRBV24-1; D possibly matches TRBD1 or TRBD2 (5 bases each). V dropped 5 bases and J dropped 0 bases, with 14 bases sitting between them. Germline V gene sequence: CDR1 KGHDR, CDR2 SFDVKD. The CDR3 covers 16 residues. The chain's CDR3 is CATSAGDRPSTDTQYF. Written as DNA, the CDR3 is TGTGCCACCAGTGCTGGGGACCGTCCTAGCACAGATACGCAGTATTTT.

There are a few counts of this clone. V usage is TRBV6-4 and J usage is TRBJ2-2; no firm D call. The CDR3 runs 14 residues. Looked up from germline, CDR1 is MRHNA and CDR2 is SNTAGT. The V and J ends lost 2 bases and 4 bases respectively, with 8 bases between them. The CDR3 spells CASSDPTSTGELFF. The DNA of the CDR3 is TGTGCCAGCAGTGACCCGACCAGCACCGGGGAGCTGTTTTTT.

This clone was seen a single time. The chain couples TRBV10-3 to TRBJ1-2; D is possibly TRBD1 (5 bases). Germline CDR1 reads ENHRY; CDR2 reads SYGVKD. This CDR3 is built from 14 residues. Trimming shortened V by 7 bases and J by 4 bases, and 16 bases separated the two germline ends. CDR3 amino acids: CAINGGSNLYGYTF. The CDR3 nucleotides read TGTGCCATCAACGGGGGTAGTAATCTCTATGGCTACACCTTC.

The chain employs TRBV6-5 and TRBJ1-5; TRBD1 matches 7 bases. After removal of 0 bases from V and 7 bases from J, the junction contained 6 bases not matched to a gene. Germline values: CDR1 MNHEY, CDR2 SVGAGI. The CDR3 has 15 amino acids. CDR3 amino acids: CASSYSGGQSQPQHF. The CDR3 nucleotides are TGTGCCAGCAGTTACTCTGGGGGACAGAGCCAGCCCCAGCATTTT.

Written as DNA, the CDR3 is TGTGCCTGGAGGTCGACAGGCGTTAATTCACCCCTCCACTTT. It yields the protein CAWRSTGVNSPLHF. The chain carries TRBV30 and TRBJ1-6; perhaps TRBD1 as D (6 bases). V lost 3 bases, J lost 6 bases, and 12 bases lay in between. The germline V gene encodes CDR1 GTSNPN and CDR2 SVGIG (reference sequence). The CDR3 consists of 14 residues.

DNA of the CDR3: TGTGCCAGCAGCTTACTATCCGGGGTACAAGAGACCCAGTACTTC. As protein: CASSLLSGVQETQYF. The J gene is TRBJ2-5, the V gene TRBV7-9, with TRBD2 as a possible D gene (5 bases). V was trimmed by 2 bases and J by 2 bases, leaving 12 bases between them. CDR3 length: 15 amino acids. Germline V gene data show CDR1 as SEHNR and CDR2 as FQNEAQ (reference sequence).

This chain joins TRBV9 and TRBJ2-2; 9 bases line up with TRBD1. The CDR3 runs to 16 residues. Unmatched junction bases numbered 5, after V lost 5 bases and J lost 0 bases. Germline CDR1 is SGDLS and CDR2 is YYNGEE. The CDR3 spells CASRQGAFANTGELFF. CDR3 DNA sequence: TGTGCCAGCAGACAGGGGGCGTTCGCGAACACCGGGGAGCTGTTTTTT. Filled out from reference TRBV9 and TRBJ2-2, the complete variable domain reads DSGVTQTPKHLITATGQRVTLRCSPRSGDLSVYWYQQSLDQGLQFLIQYYNGEERAKGNILERFSAQQFPDLHSELNLSSLELGDSALYFCASRQGAFANTGELFFGEGSRLTVL.

The CDR3 reads CASSLVSGADEQFF. The CDR3 bases are TGCGCCAGCAGCTTGGTAAGCGGGGCCGATGAGCAGTTCTTC. V is TRBV5-1 and J is TRBJ2-1; 7 positions agree with TRBD2. Germline-derived CDR1 and CDR2 are SGHRS and YFSETQ. Trimming removed 0 bases from V and 8 bases from J; junction bases left unmatched: 5. The CDR3 is made up of 14 amino acids.

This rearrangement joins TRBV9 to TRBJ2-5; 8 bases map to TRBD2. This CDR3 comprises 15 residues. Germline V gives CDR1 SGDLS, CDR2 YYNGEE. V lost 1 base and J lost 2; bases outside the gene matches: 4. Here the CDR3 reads CASSVIAGTQETQYF. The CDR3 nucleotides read TGTGCCAGCAGCGTAATAGCGGGGACACAAGAGACCCAGTACTTC.

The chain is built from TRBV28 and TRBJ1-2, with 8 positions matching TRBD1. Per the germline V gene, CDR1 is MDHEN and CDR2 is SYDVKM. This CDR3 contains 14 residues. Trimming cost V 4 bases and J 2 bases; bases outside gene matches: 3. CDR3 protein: CASSSGQANYGYTF. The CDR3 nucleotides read TGTGCCAGCAGTTCGGGACAGGCGAACTATGGCTACACCTTC.

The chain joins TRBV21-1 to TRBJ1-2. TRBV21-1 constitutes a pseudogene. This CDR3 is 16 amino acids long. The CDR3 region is CASSPHGRRNNYGYTF. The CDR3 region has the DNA TGTGCCAGCAGCCCCCACGGGCGTCGGAATAACTATGGCTACACCTTC.

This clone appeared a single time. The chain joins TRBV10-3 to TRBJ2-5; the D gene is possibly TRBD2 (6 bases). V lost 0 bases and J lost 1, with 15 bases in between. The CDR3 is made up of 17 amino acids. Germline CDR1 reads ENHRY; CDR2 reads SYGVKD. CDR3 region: CAISESKGRGGQETQYF. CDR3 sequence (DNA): TGTGCCATCAGTGAGTCGAAGGGGCGGGGAGGCCAAGAGACCCAGTACTTC.

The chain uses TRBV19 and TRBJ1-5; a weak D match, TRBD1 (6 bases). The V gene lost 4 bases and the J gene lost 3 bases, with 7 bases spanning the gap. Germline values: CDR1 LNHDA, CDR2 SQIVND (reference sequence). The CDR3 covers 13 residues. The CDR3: CASSRQDNQPQHF. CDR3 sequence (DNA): TGTGCCAGTAGTAGACAGGACAATCAGCCCCAGCATTTT.